The 7 T cell receptor beta chains below all came from one sample that was sequenced in a study of radiation and T cells in renal cell carcinoma. Sequencing used immunoSEQ multiplex PCR; TCRdb keeps in-frame clones, though not all of them. The table has 130,000 or so clones, around 78% seen once. Noted time point: baseline pretreatment blood. The treatment: 15 Gy SBRT to primary tumor, nephrectomy 4 weeks later. The sample consisted of blood, taken from a patient whose treatment included radiotherapy and nephrectomy. Every receptor here comes from a woman between 45 and 65 years old with renal cell carcinoma.

The chain links TRBV6-5 to TRBJ2-3; no clear D gene. V lost 0 bases and J lost 2, with 3 bases in between. The CDR3 consists of 13 residues. Germline CDR1 is MNHEY and CDR2 is SVGAGI. The CDR3 region has the DNA TGTGCCAGCAGTTACTCCGCCACAGATACGCAGTATTTT. This encodes CASSYSATDTQYF.

The gene calls are TRBV10-3 and TRBJ1-5; possibly TRBD1 for D (5 bases). The V gene's germline CDR1 is ENHRY and CDR2 SYGVKD. The V end was cut by 10 bases, the J end by 0 bases, with 19 bases between. The CDR3 has 16 amino acids. CDR3 sequence: CATSPVGGDSNQPQHF. CDR3 nucleotide sequence: TGTGCCACCAGCCCCGTGGGAGGGGATAGCAATCAGCCCCAGCATTTT.

This chain uses TRBV18 with TRBJ2-7; D tentatively fits TRBD1 or TRBD2 (5 bases each). Germline V lookup: CDR1 KGHSH, CDR2 LQKENI. V was clipped by 3 bases and J by 0 bases, with 9 bases between them. The CDR3 loop spans 14 amino acids. The CDR3 nucleotides read TGTGCCAGCTCACCCGGGGCGAACTCCTACGAGCAGTACTTC. It yields the protein CASSPGANSYEQYF.

The chain uses TRBV19 and TRBJ1-5, with D uncertain. V gave up 7 bases and J gave up 3 bases, with 16 bases separating them. Per germline, CDR1 LNHDA and CDR2 SQIVND (reference sequence). The CDR3 extends over 15 amino acids. The CDR3: CASTPWLQPNQPQHF. In DNA form, the CDR3 reads TGTGCCAGTACCCCGTGGTTACAGCCCAATCAGCCCCAGCATTTT.

The V and J genes are TRBV6-4 and TRBJ2-5; D possibly matches TRBD1 or TRBD2 (5 bases each). Germline CDR1 reads MRHNA; CDR2 reads SNTAGT. The ends were cut back, 2 bases at V and 4 bases at J, with 8 bases in the middle. The CDR3 spans 13 residues. The CDR3 nucleotides read TGTGCCAGCAGTGACAAGGGGAGAGAGACCCAGTACTTC. This translates into CASSDKGRETQYF.

V usage is TRBV29-1 and J usage is TRBJ2-5; possible D gene TRBD1, 5 bases. Germline-derived CDR1 and CDR2 are SQVTM and ANQGSEA. The CDR3 runs to 12 residues. V was pared by 7 bases and J by 5 bases, with 14 bases between. This CDR3 is CSDRRGSETQYF. Here the CDR3 DNA reads TGCAGCGATCGTAGGGGTTCGGAGACCCAGTACTTC.

This sequence joins TRBV19 and TRBJ1-5, with a possible D match to TRBD1 (6 bases). The CDR3 has 15 residues. Germline CDR1 is LNHDA and CDR2 is SQIVND (reference sequence). Trimming cost V 4 bases and J 6 bases, with 16 bases left between them. The CDR3, as DNA: TGTGCCAGTAGTAAATCGGGGGCCCAAGCTCAGCCCCAGCATTTT. This encodes CASSKSGAQAQPQHF.